Listed here are 18 T cell receptor beta chains from one sample, sequenced in a study of blood T cell repertoires in COVID-19. Profiled with immunoSEQ multiplex PCR; TCRdb holds only in-frame clones, not every one. Here the sample spans almost 95,000 clones, approximately 70% being singletons. The sample comprised peripheral blood. These receptors were taken from a woman aged 55-75 years in a cohort sampled during active or convalescent COVID-19.

The chain employs TRBV5-1 and TRBJ2-3; possible D gene TRBD1, 8 bases. Germline V CDR1 and CDR2: SGHRS, YFSETQ. This CDR3 comprises 16 residues. V was pared by 4 bases and J by 4 bases, with 19 bases between. The CDR3 DNA reads as TGCGCCAGCAGCCGAGCGGGGACAGGTCAGCCAGATACGCAGTATTTT. It yields the protein CASSRAGTGQPDTQYF.

The chain uses TRBV3-1 (or the pseudogene TRBV3-2) and TRBJ1-2; D is perhaps TRBD1 (6 bases). CDR1 is LGHDT, CDR2 YNNKEL, per germline (reference sequence). This CDR3 comprises 15 residues. With 4 bases removed from V and 2 bases from J, the gap between germline ends came to 14 bases. This CDR3 reads CASSLTLQGNYGYTF. For the CDR3, the DNA is TGTGCCAGCAGCCTAACTCTGCAGGGGAACTATGGCTACACCTTC.

This clone came up a few times. V gene TRBV29-1 combines with J gene TRBJ2-6; 9 positions match TRBD1. In germline, CDR1 is SQVTM, CDR2 ANQGSEA. CDR3 length: 15 residues. V lost 7 bases, J lost 0 bases, and 4 bases stayed unmatched. Here the CDR3 DNA reads TGCAGCGCCGAGGACAGGGGCTCTGGGGCCAACGTCCTGACTTTC. The encoded protein is CSAEDRGSGANVLTF. Together with reference TRBV29-1 and TRBJ2-6, the CDR3 gives the full variable domain: SAVISQKPSRDICQRGTSLTIQCQVDSQVTMMFWYRQQPGQSLTLIATANQGSEATYESGFVIDKFPISRPNLTFSTLTVSNMSPEDSSIYLCSAEDRGSGANVLTFGAGSRLTVL.

CDR3 coding DNA: TGTGCCAGCAGTCCCCAAGGGGTACAGGGTTTGAACACTGAAGCTTTCTTT. Translating gives CASSPQGVQGLNTEAFF. The chain uses TRBV27 and TRBJ1-1; a weak D match, TRBD1 (6 bases). Germline CDR1 and CDR2: MNHEY and SMNVEV (reference sequence). V lost 5 bases and J lost 0, with 19 bases in between. The CDR3 covers 17 residues.

The chain recombines TRBV19 with TRBJ2-5, with TRBD1 matching over 7 bases. The CDR3 totals 14 residues. Trimming at V came to 5 bases and at J to 5 bases, leaving 8 bases not matched to a gene. The germline gives CDR1 LNHDA, CDR2 SQIVND (reference sequence). CDR3 bases: TGTGCCAGTAGTCCACAGGGGCGCTCTGAGACCCAGTACTTC. It encodes CASSPQGRSETQYF. Using reference TRBV19 and TRBJ2-5 for the parts outside the CDR3, the full variable domain is DGGITQSPKYLFRKEGQNVTLSCEQNLNHDAMYWYRQDPGQGLRLIYYSQIVNDFQKGDIAEGYSVSREKKESFPLTVTSAQKNPTAFYLCASSPQGRSETQYFGPGTRLLVL.

This clone was observed a few times. The J gene is TRBJ1-4, the V gene TRBV5-1, with D unresolved. The V gene's germline CDR1 is SGHRS and CDR2 YFSETQ. This CDR3 region has 13 residues. V gave up 3 bases and J gave up 5 bases, with 8 bases separating them. The CDR3 DNA reads TGCGCCAGCAGCTGGCGGGTAAATGAAAAACTGTTTTTT. It codes for CASSWRVNEKLFF.

This chain connects TRBV11-2 to TRBJ2-7, with 8 bases fitting TRBD1. V shed 1 base, J shed 0 bases, and the junction held 11 bases outside the gene matches. The CDR3 has 18 amino acids. The germline CDR1 and CDR2 sequences are SGHAT and FQNNGV. The CDR3 is CASSLGMGTGGSSYEQYF. The CDR3 DNA is TGTGCCAGCAGCTTAGGAATGGGAACAGGGGGAAGCTCCTACGAGCAGTACTTC.

The chain combines TRBV4-2 with TRBJ2-7, with 8 bases matching TRBD2. The CDR3 loop spans 13 amino acids. V lost 7 bases and J lost 2; bases outside the gene matches: 4. CDR1 is LGHNA, CDR2 YNFKEQ, per germline. Here the CDR3 DNA reads TGTGCCAGCAACCACGGGGGGGCCTACGAGCAGTACTTC. Encoded protein: CASNHGGAYEQYF.

The V call is TRBV2, the J call TRBJ2-3; D remains ambiguous. Trimming shortened V by 8 bases and J by 1 base, and 22 bases separated the two germline ends. Germline assignment: CDR1 SNHLY and CDR2 FYNNEI. This CDR3 spans 17 amino acids. In nucleotides, the CDR3 is TGTGCCAGCGTGTTCGACCTTTCGACTTTCCGCACAGATACGCAGTATTTT. Protein sequence: CASVFDLSTFRTDTQYF.

In its sample, this clone was seen once. The J gene is TRBJ2-1, the V gene TRBV5-1, with TRBD1 matching 9 bases. With 4 bases clipped from V and 1 base from J, the junction kept 3 bases outside the gene matches. The V gene's germline CDR1 is SGHRS and CDR2 YFSETQ. The CDR3 is 15 residues long. The CDR3 sequence: CASSKGTGSYNEQFF. CDR3 DNA: TGCGCCAGCAGCAAAGGGACAGGGTCCTACAATGAGCAGTTCTTC.

V and J are TRBV10-3 and TRBJ1-1; perhaps TRBD1 as D (5 bases). The CDR3 consists of 16 residues. Trimming removed 4 bases at V and 3 bases at J, with 18 bases between. CDR1 and CDR2 (germline): ENHRY, SYGVKD. The CDR3 DNA is TGTGCCATCAGTGTCCGGGGGGGTGGGTTGGACACTGAAGCTTTCTTT. Its translation is CAISVRGGGLDTEAFF.

The chain is built from TRBV11-2 and TRBJ2-2; D is undetermined. Deletions cut 5 bases from V and 6 bases from J, with 10 bases between. The CDR3 runs to 13 residues. From germline, CDR1 is SGHAT and CDR2 FQNNGV. The CDR3 DNA is TGTGCCAGCAGCCCGGGTCGGTCCGGGGAGCTGTTTTTT. The encoded protein is CASSPGRSGELFF.

This chain joins TRBV6-6 and TRBJ2-4, with 7 positions matching TRBD1. V was pared by 4 bases and J by 0 bases, with 6 bases of the junction left unmatched. The CDR3 sequence is 16 residues long. The germline V gene has CDR1 MNHNY and CDR2 SVGAGI (reference sequence). CDR3 sequence: CASSSRDRVAKNIQYF. Written as DNA, the CDR3 is TGTGCCAGCAGTTCGAGGGACAGAGTAGCCAAAAACATTCAGTACTTC.

V is TRBV5-1 and J is TRBJ2-5, with D tentatively TRBD2 (6 bases). Germline values: CDR1 SGHRS, CDR2 YFSETQ. With 4 bases removed from V and 5 bases from J, the gap between germline ends came to 21 bases. There are 16 residues in the CDR3. The CDR3 region has the DNA TGCGCCAGCAGCCCCCAGGGTGGAGGGTCCCCGGAGACCCAGTACTTC. Amino acid sequence: CASSPQGGGSPETQYF. Drawing the rest from reference TRBV5-1 and TRBJ2-5, the complete variable domain is KAGVTQTPRYLIKTRGQQVTLSCSPISGHRSVSWYQQTPGQGLQFLFEYFSETQRNKGNFPGRFSGRQFSNSRSEMNVSTLELGDSALYLCASSPQGGGSPETQYFGPGTRLLVL.

V usage is TRBV2 and J usage is TRBJ1-1, with 11 positions matching TRBD1. The germline CDR1 and CDR2 sequences are SNHLY and FYNNEI. With 4 bases clipped from V and 5 bases from J, the junction kept 6 bases outside the gene matches. The CDR3 runs to 15 residues. CDR3 sequence (DNA): TGTGCCAGCAGTGTAAGGGACAGGGGGGATACTGAAGCTTTCTTT. It is translated as CASSVRDRGDTEAFF.

This clone turned up a few times. The chain couples TRBV3-1 (or the pseudogene TRBV3-2) to TRBJ2-7, with 7 bases matching TRBD1. The CDR3 runs to 15 residues. J gave up 6 bases and V 0 bases, and 8 bases lay outside the gene matches. Germline V gives CDR1 LGHDT, CDR2 YNNKEL (reference sequence). Here the CDR3 reads CASSQDWAGGLEQYF. Written as DNA, the CDR3 is TGTGCCAGCAGCCAAGATTGGGCAGGGGGTCTCGAGCAGTACTTC.

The V call is TRBV27, the J call TRBJ1-2, with D perhaps matching TRBD1 (5 bases). This CDR3 region has 12 residues. Trimming stripped 7 bases from V and 2 bases from J, with 8 bases between. Germline loops: CDR1 MNHEY, CDR2 SMNVEV (reference sequence). The DNA of the CDR3 is TGTGCCAGCAAGACAGAGAACTATGGCTACACCTTC. It translates to CASKTENYGYTF.

This chain uses TRBV13 with TRBJ2-5; 8 nucleotides match TRBD1. In germline, CDR1 is PRHDT, CDR2 FYEKMQ (reference sequence). V was clipped by 5 bases and J by 0 bases; unmatched bases: 11. The CDR3 has 17 amino acids. The CDR3 DNA sequence: TGTGCCAGCAGCCGTACGGCAGACAGGGGCTACCAAGAGACCCAGTACTTC. Translation: CASSRTADRGYQETQYF.